This TCR beta chain was sequenced for a study of blood T cell repertoires in COVID-19. Study overall: COVID-19 samples collected from the United States, Italy and Spain covered acute and convalescent phases. Sources were T cells, B-cell-depleted T cells, or PBMCs; the material itself was cDNA or gDNA.

As handled by the study authors: The authors estimated nucleated cell counts from reference gene primer amplification. Assay used: immunoSEQ multiplex PCR; TCRdb lists only in-frame clones, some missing. V and J calls and clone size follow that table, whereas D and trimming were derived from the DNA. There are approximately 160,000 clones in the sample; roughly 88% occur only once, and 0.95% to 1.5% lies in the top ten. The CDR3 spans 15 residues. Trimming removed 3 bases from V and 2 bases from J, with 10 bases in between. Germline V CDR1 and CDR2: SGHTA, FQGNSA. The chain combines TRBV7-2 with TRBJ2-2, with a possible D match to TRBD2 (6 bases). The sequencing input was peripheral blood. This TCR came from a man aged 55 to 70 who had recovered from COVID-19. The CDR3 nucleotides read TGTGCCAGCAGCTTTGAGCGGGCAAACACCGGGGAGCTGTTTTTT. Its translation is CASSFERANTGELFF.